The clone carrying this TCR beta chain is labeled as medium-sized. This CDR3 comprises 16 residues. From germline, CDR1 is LGHNA and CDR2 YSLEER. V dropped 3 bases and J dropped 5 bases, with 19 bases sitting between them. This sample was taken from a study of neurological immune-mediated disorders. TCRdb processed the 5' RACE reads anew with MiXCR; each CDR3 protein has one entry. The table includes approximately 32,000 distinct CDR3 sequences, about 15% detected once. The chain couples TRBV4-3 to TRBJ1-1, with TRBD1 as a possible D gene (5 bases). This TCR was sampled from a man in his 70s in good health. Material for sequencing was PBMCs. For the CDR3, the DNA is TGCGCCAGCAGCCACAAAGATCCCCAGGGATGGACTGAAGCTTTCTTT. Its translation is CASSHKDPQGWTEAFF.